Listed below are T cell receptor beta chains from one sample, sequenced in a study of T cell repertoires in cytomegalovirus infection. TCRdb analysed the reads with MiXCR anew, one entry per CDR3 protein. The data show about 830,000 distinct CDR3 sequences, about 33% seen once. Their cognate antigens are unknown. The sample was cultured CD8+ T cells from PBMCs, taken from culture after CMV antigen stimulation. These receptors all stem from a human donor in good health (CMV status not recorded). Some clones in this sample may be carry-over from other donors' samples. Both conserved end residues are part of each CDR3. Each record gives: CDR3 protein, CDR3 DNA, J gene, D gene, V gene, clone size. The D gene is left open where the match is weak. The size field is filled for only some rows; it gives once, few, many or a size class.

CASSQDLDTYNEQFF TGTGCCAGCAGCCAGGACTTAGACACATACAATGAGCAGTTCTTC TRBJ2-1 - TRBV3-1 few
CASSPRDRGMNTEAFF TGTGCCAGCAGTCCCCGGGACAGGGGAATGAACACTGAAGCTTTCTTT TRBJ1-1 TRBD1 TRBV27 few
CASRTAGDYGYTF TGTGCCAGCAGGACGGCAGGGGACTATGGCTACACCTTC TRBJ1-2 - TRBV6-6 -
CASSQDWRGYEQFF TGCGCCAGCAGCCAAGATTGGCGAGGGTATGAGCAGTTCTTC TRBJ2-1 - TRBV4-1 -
CASSIDWSRTEAFF TGTGCCAGTAGTATAGATTGGAGTAGGACTGAAGCTTTCTTT TRBJ1-1 - TRBV19 few
CASSTGYSYNEQFF TGTGCCAGCAGCACGGGATACTCCTACAATGAGCAGTTCTTC TRBJ2-1 - TRBV7-6 many
CARQGERNYGYTF TGTGCCCGACAGGGGGAGAGGAACTATGGCTACACCTTC TRBJ1-2 TRBD1 TRBV2 -
CASSQVRGADTQYF TGTGCCAGCAGCCAAGTCCGCGGGGCAGATACGCAGTATTTT TRBJ2-3 - TRBV14 -
CASSIFWGTEAFF TGTGCCAGTAGTATCTTCTGGGGAACTGAAGCTTTCTTT TRBJ1-1 - TRBV19 once
CASSYTGLLNEQFF TGTGCCAGCAGTTACACAGGGCTTCTTAATGAGCAGTTCTTC TRBJ2-1 - TRBV6-5 -
CASSPAEILNTEAFF TGTGCCAGCAGCCCCGCGGAGATCCTGAACACTGAAGCTTTCTTT TRBJ1-1 - TRBV7-8 few
CSVESGGDGYTF TGCAGCGTTGAATCAGGGGGGGATGGCTACACCTTC TRBJ1-2 TRBD1 TRBV29-1 few
CASSLSPTARLRDPEAFF TGTGCCAGCAGCTTATCTCCTACAGCTCGTTTAAGGGACCCTGAAGCTTTCTTT TRBJ1-1 - TRBV7-6 many
CASSGAASYEQYF TGTGCCAGTAGTGGGGCGGCCTCCTACGAGCAGTACTTC TRBJ2-7 - TRBV19 few
CASSLVVVLASYEQYF TGTGCCAGCAGCTTAGTGGTAGTCTTGGCCTCCTACGAGCAGTACTTC TRBJ2-7 - TRBV7-9 -
CASSIGSSAGYGYTF TGTGCCAGTAGTATAGGAAGTTCCGCGGGCTATGGCTACACCTTC TRBJ1-2 - TRBV19 -
CASSQDRRGHSPLHF TGCGCCAGCAGCCAAGATCGGCGAGGGCACTCACCCCTCCACTTT TRBJ1-6 - TRBV4-3 -
CASSHRGSSEKLFF TGTGCCAGCAGTCACAGGGGAAGTTCGGAAAAACTGTTTTTT TRBJ1-4 TRBD1 TRBV28 few